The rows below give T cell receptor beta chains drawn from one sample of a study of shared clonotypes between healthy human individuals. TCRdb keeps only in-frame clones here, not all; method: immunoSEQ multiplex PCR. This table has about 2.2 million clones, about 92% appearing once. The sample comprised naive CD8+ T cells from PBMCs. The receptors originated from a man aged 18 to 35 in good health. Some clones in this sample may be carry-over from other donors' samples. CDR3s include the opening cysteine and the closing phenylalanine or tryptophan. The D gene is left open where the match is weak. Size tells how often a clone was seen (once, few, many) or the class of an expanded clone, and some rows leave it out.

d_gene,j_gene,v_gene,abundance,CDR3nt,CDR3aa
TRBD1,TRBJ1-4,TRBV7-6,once,TGTGCCAGCAGCTGGGGCGCGGGACAGGGGAAATTAACTAATGAAAAACTGTTTTTT,CASSWGAGQGKLTNEKLFF
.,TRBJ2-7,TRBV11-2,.,TGTGCCAGCAGCTTAACTAGCAAGTTCTTAAACGAGCAGTACTTC,CASSLTSKFLNEQYF
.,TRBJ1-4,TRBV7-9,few,TGTGCCACCCGGGTCCAGAATGAAAAACTGTTTTTT,CATRVQNEKLFF
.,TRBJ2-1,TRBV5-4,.,TGTGCCAGCAGCCGGGGGACCAGCGGGAGGGACAGGGGTGAGCAGTTCTTC,CASSRGTSGRDRGEQFF
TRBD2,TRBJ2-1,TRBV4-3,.,TGCGCCAGCAGCCAAGGACCCAGCGGGAGGGAGATGGGAGAGTTCTTC,CASSQGPSGREMGEFF
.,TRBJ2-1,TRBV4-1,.,TGCGCCAGCAGCAACGGGGGAGTTCCCTACAATGAGCAGTTCTTC,CASSNGGVPYNEQFF
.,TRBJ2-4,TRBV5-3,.,TGTGCCACGGGCCGCAGGAACAAAAACATTCAGTACTTC,CATGRRNKNIQYF
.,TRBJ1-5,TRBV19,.,TGTGCCAGTAGTATAAGGGAAAGGGGAAACAATCAGCCCCAGCATTTT,CASSIRERGNNQPQHF
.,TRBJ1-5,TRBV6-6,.,TGTGCCAGCAGCCCGGGACAGCCCCAGCATTTT,CASSPGQPQHF
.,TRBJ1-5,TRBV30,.,TGTGCTTTCACCCCGGGTAACAATCAGCCCCAGCATTTT,CAFTPGNNQPQHF
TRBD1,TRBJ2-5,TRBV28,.,TGTGCCAGCATCCCACAGGGGGGCCAAGAGACCCAGTACTTC,CASIPQGGQETQYF
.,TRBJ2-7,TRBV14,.,TGTGCCAGCAGCCAGCTAGCCTCGATTGAGGAGCAGTACTTC,CASSQLASIEEQYF
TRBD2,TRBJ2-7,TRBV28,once,TGTGCCAGCAGTTTACTAGCGGAAAACTACGAGCAGTACTTC,CASSLLAENYEQYF
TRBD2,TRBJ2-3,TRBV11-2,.,TGTGCCAGCAGCTTAGATGCTAGGAGGGGACTAGTTAACACAGATACGCAGTATTTT,CASSLDARRGLVNTDTQYF
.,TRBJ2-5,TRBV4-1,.,TGCGCCAGCAGCCAAGATCGCGGAGGCGGGGAGACCCAGTACTTC,CASSQDRGGGETQYF
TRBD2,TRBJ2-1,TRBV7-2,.,TGTGCCAGCAGCTCTCGGGAGGGGTTTAATGAGCAGTTCTTC,CASSSREGFNEQFF
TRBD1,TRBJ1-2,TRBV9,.,TGTGCCAGCAGCGTGGGGACAGCTATATCTAACTATGGCTACACCTTC,CASSVGTAISNYGYTF
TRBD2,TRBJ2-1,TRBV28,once,TGTGCCAGCAGTTCGACTAGCGGGGCCACCTACAATGAGCAGTTCTTC,CASSSTSGATYNEQFF
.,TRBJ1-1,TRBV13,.,TGTGCCAGCAGCTTAACCGAAACCGAAGCTTTCTTT,CASSLTETEAFF
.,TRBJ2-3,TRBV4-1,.,TGCGCCAGCAGCCAAGGAGGCACCAGCACAGATACGCAGTATTTT,CASSQGGTSTDTQYF
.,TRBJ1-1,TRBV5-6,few,TGTGCCAGCAGCTTGGCGTGGGAGTGGCGTTCTGAAGCTTTCTTT,CASSLAWEWRSEAFF
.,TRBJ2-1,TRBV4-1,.,TGCGCCAGCAGCCAATCCAGCGGCCCAATCTCCTACAATGAGCAGTTCTTC,CASSQSSGPISYNEQFF
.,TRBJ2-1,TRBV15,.,TGTGCCACCAGCAGATCGTGGGAGTCTTCCTACAATGAGCAGTTCTTC,CATSRSWESSYNEQFF
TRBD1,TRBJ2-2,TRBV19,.,TGTGCCAGCCGATTCCCGGGACAGGGCGACACCGGGGAGCTGTTTTTT,CASRFPGQGDTGELFF
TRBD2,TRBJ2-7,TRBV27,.,TGTGCCAGCTGGACGCCTAGCGGAGAGCAGTACTTC,CASWTPSGEQYF
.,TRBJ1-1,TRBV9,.,TGTGCCAGCAGCGTAGAAGGGGCTAACACTGAAGCTTTCTTT,CASSVEGANTEAFF
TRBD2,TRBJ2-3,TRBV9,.,TGTGCCAGCAGCGTGAGCGGGAGGATCACAGATACGCAGTATTTT,CASSVSGRITDTQYF
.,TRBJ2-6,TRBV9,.,TGTGCCAGCAGCGTATGGATAAGTTGGTCCCTTTGGGCTGGGGCCAACGTCCTGACTTTC,CASSVWISWSLWAGANVLTF
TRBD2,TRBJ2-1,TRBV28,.,TGTGCCAGCAGTCCCCGGACTAGCGGGAGGTACAATGAGCAGTTCTTC,CASSPRTSGRYNEQFF
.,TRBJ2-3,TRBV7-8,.,TGTGCCAGCAGCAGCGGGCGGAATACGCAGTATTTT,CASSSGRNTQYF
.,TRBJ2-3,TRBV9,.,TGTGCCAGCAGCCCAACCAGCGGAGGATCGCAGTATTTT,CASSPTSGGSQYF
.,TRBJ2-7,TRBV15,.,TGTGCCACCAGCGGCCCGCCGGGCGAGGAGCTAACATTC,CATSGPPGEELTF
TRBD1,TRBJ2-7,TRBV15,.,TGTGCCACCAGCAGGGACAGGGTTTCCTACGAGCAGTACTTC,CATSRDRVSYEQYF